A single sample is the source of the 29 T cell receptor beta chains below, sequenced in a study of regulatory T cells in long-lasting Graves disease. Stated time point: newly diagnosed GD, antithyroid drugs for less than 3 months. From PBMCs, RNA was extracted and then used to make the TCR library. Arm-PCR of CDR3 regions and iRepertoire HTBI primers were the basis on which TCR beta libraries were built. One entry per CDR3 protein, called by TCRdb with MiXCR from the multiplex PCR reads. This sample has about 540,000 distinct CDR3 sequences, with roughly 12% found just once. The same data also contributed to another study, on T cells in Graves' hyperthyroidism and ophthalmopathy.

This specimen consisted of peripheral blood mononuclear cells (PBMCs), obtained at new diagnosis, from a patient treated with antithyroid drugs. These TCRs come from a man in his thirties or forties with Graves disease.

This clonotype occurred many times. The chain couples TRBV19 to TRBJ2-3, with D hard to call. This CDR3 has 16 amino acids. V was clipped by 5 bases and J by 2 bases, with 17 bases between them. Per germline, CDR1 LNHDA and CDR2 SQIVND (reference sequence). The CDR3 DNA sequence: TGTGCCAGTAGTGGAACGGACCGCTACTACACAGATACGCAGTATTTT. It yields the protein CASSGTDRYYTDTQYF.

This clonotype was seen at least ten times. One end of the junction is discordant with germline, which a read error may explain. The chain has TRBV5-1 and TRBJ1-1, with TRBD1 identical over 7 bases. The CDR3 extends over 14 amino acids. Germline V gene lookup returns CDR1 SGHRS and CDR2 YFSETQ. The CDR3 is CASSLQGMNTEAFF. The CDR3 DNA sequence: TGTGCCAGCAGCTTACAGGGGATGAACACTGAAGCTTTCTTT.

At least ten counts were recorded for this clonotype. CDR3 residues: CASSLSGDGYTF. DNA for the CDR3: TGTGCCAGCAGTTTATCCGGGGATGGCTACACCTTC. V usage is TRBV27 and J usage is TRBJ1-2; D is undetermined. The V end lost 0 bases, the J end lost 6 bases, and 5 bases lay between the germline ends. The CDR3 spans 12 residues. Germline CDR1 reads MNHEY; CDR2 reads SMNVEV (reference sequence).

The genes are TRBV30 and TRBJ2-6; no reliable D call. V lost 2 bases and J 2 bases, leaving 13 bases between the germline ends. Per germline, CDR1 GTSNPN and CDR2 SVGIG (reference sequence). This CDR3 region has 16 residues. Written as DNA, the CDR3 is TGTGCCTGGAGTCCTTGGACGGCGCCTGGGGCCAACGTCCTGACTTTC. Protein sequence: CAWSPWTAPGANVLTF.

The DNA for the CDR3 is TGCATGCCGGGGGGGCCTAACTATGGCTACACCTTC. Residues: CMPGGPNYGYTF. The chain uses TRBV20-1 and TRBJ1-2, with D tentatively TRBD1 (6 bases). Germline loops: CDR1 DFQATT, CDR2 SNEGSKA (reference sequence). The CDR3 is 12 residues long.

This clonotype was picked up many times. V and J are TRBV5-1 and TRBJ2-3; 7 bases align to TRBD2. Per the germline V gene, CDR1 is SGHRS and CDR2 is YFSETQ. V gave up 0 bases and J gave up 5 bases; unmatched junction bases: 6. The CDR3 runs to 15 residues. As DNA, the CDR3 is TGCGCCAGCAGCTTGGTTGGACTAGTCCAAGATACGCAGTATTTT. Translating gives CASSLVGLVQDTQYF. Drawing the rest from reference TRBV5-1 and TRBJ2-3, the complete variable domain is KAGVTQTPRYLIKTRGQQVTLSCSPISGHRSVSWYQQTPGQGLQFLFEYFSETQRNKGNFPGRFSGRQFSNSRSEMNVSTLELGDSALYLCASSLVGLVQDTQYFGPGTRLTVL.

Concerning this clonotype: This may stem from a read error, because a much larger clone lies one nucleotide away. This chain uses TRBV3-1 with TRBJ2-4, with 7 nucleotides matching TRBD2. CDR3 length: 14 residues. V shed 4 bases and J 13 bases; nucleotides not matched to a gene: 13. The germline V gene encodes CDR1 LGHDT and CDR2 YNNKEL (reference sequence). The CDR3 sequence: CASSLRDYYNEQYF. The CDR3 DNA reads TGTGCCAGCAGCCTCCGGGACTACTACAATGAGCAGTACTTC.

Points on this clonotype: A much larger clone sits a single nucleotide away, making a read error possible. The J gene is TRBJ2-7, the V gene TRBV20-1; no clear D gene. The J call may be faulty, since TRBJ2-3 better matches the DNA end. Germline V gene data show CDR1 as DFQATT and CDR2 as SNEGSKA (reference sequence). The CDR3 contains 11 residues. The CDR3 loop reads CSASLRDTQYF. In DNA, the CDR3 is TGCAGTGCTAGTCTTAGGGATACGCAGTATTTT.

V and J are TRBV10-3 and TRBJ2-5; D may match TRBD1 or TRBD2 (7 bases each). The CDR3 spans 15 residues. Germline CDR1 and CDR2: ENHRY and SYGVKD. V lost 3 bases to trimming and J lost 0 bases, with 11 bases between them. The CDR3 here is CAISDQGGDQETQYF. CDR3 coding DNA: TGTGCCATCAGTGACCAGGGGGGGGACCAAGAGACCCAGTACTTC.

This clonotype showed up many times. J is TRBJ2-1 and V is TRBV6-1, with 11 bases lining up with TRBD1. The length of the CDR3 is 15 residues. Germline assignment: CDR1 MNHNS and CDR2 SASEGT. The V gene end was trimmed by 2 bases and the J gene end by 6 bases; junction bases not matched to a gene: 3. The CDR3 DNA is TGTGCCAGCAGTGAATCGGGACAGGGGGGCAATGAGCAGTTCTTC. It encodes CASSESGQGGNEQFF.

This clonotype appeared many times. The chain has TRBV3-1 and TRBJ1-5; no reliable D call. V lost 1 base and J 0 bases, leaving 10 bases between the germline ends. Looked up from germline, CDR1 is LGHDT and CDR2 is YNNKEL (reference sequence). The CDR3 totals 16 residues. The chain's CDR3 is CASSQGRAISNQPQHF. Here the CDR3 DNA reads TGTGCCAGCAGCCAAGGTAGGGCAATTAGCAATCAGCCCCAGCATTTT.

This clonotype was observed at least ten times. The V gene is TRBV7-9, the J gene TRBJ1-3; D remains unclear. The CDR3 is 13 amino acids. Germline CDR1 reads SEHNR; CDR2 reads FQNEAQ (reference sequence). Trimming stripped 3 bases from V and 8 bases from J, with 11 bases between. CDR3: CASSFLNRDTIYF. The CDR3 DNA reads as TGTGCCAGCAGCTTTTTAAACAGAGACACCATATATTTT.

Many counts were recorded for this clonotype. CDR3 protein: CASTKGLAGTYKNIQYF. CDR3 DNA: TGTGCCAGCACCAAGGGACTAGCGGGAACCTACAAAAACATTCAGTACTTC. The chain uses TRBV6-1 and TRBJ2-4, with TRBD2 identical over 13 bases. In germline, CDR1 is MNHNS, CDR2 SASEGT. The junction had 9 bases not matched to a gene; V was cut back by 7 bases and J by 3 bases. The CDR3 sequence is 17 residues long.

In its sample, this clonotype was seen many times. The CDR3 is CASSPSDRADTQYF. The DNA for the CDR3 is TGTGCCAGCAGCCCTTCCGATCGGGCAGATACGCAGTATTTT. The chain recombines TRBV28 with TRBJ2-3; no clear D. The CDR3 consists of 14 residues. Trimming took 6 bases from V and 4 from J, leaving 14 bases between them. Germline-derived CDR1 and CDR2 are MDHEN and SYDVKM. The whole variable domain, remainder taken from reference TRBV28 and TRBJ2-3, is DVKVTQSSRYLVKRTGEKVFLECVQDMDHENMFWYRQDPGLGLRLIYFSYDVKMKEKGDIPEGYSVSREKKERFSLILESASTNQTSMYLCASSPSDRADTQYFGPGTRLTVL.

A single count supports this clonotype. It may be a read error: a sequence one base away is much more abundant. V usage is TRBV2 and J usage is TRBJ1-1, with 7 bases that match TRBD1. Trimming took 6 bases from V and 10 from J; bases not matched to a gene: 11. The germline V gene has CDR1 SNHLY and CDR2 FYNNEI. The CDR3 sequence is 13 residues long. CDR3 coding DNA: TGTGCCAGCAGGGATATACAGGGGCTTCCAGCTTTCTTT. Translated: CASRDIQGLPAFF.

Note on this clonotype: With a much larger clone just one base away, this may be a read error. V gene TRBV28 combines with J gene TRBJ2-5; the D call may be TRBD1 or TRBD2 (6 bases each). This CDR3 has 15 residues. Germline V gives CDR1 MDHEN, CDR2 SYDVKM. The V end lost 1 base, the J end lost 2 bases, and 11 bases lay between the germline ends. The CDR3 is CASSLSGAPQETQYF. In DNA, the CDR3 is TGTGCCAGCAGTTTATCGGGGGCCCCTCAAGAGACCCAGTACTTC.

This clonotype was recorded at least ten times. CDR3 DNA: TGTGCCAGCAGTGCGGATAGCGGGAGATATACGCAGTATTTT. Residues: CASSADSGRYTQYF. V is TRBV2 and J is TRBJ2-3; TRBD2 matches at 9 bases. Germline V gives CDR1 SNHLY, CDR2 FYNNEI. Trimming cost V 4 bases and J 7 bases; bases outside gene matches: 6. This CDR3 spans 14 amino acids.

This clonotype was counted ten times or more. The rearrangement links TRBV20-1 to TRBJ2-1, with 8 bases matching TRBD2. V shed 5 bases, J shed 3 bases, and the junction held 9 bases outside the gene matches. The CDR3 is 15 residues long. The V gene's germline CDR1 is DFQATT and CDR2 SNEGSKA (reference sequence). The CDR3: CSACTGTRGYNEQFF. The CDR3 nucleotides are TGCAGTGCTTGCACCGGGACTAGAGGCTACAATGAGCAGTTCTTC.

This clonotype was observed many times. The chain carries TRBV6-2 or TRBV6-3 and TRBJ2-1; D gene ambiguous. The CDR3 is made up of 15 amino acids. Germline V gene data show CDR1 as MNHEY and CDR2 as SVGEGT. Trimming took off 7 bases at V and 2 bases at J, with 15 bases between the two ends. CDR3 coding DNA: TGTGCCAGCACCACTTCGACAAGACCCTACAATGAGCAGTTCTTC. This sequence encodes CASTTSTRPYNEQFF.

Ten or more counts support this clonotype. V usage is TRBV7-8 and J usage is TRBJ1-1; D call uncertain. Per germline, CDR1 SGHVS and CDR2 FQNEAQ. The CDR3 is 15 residues long. Trimming removed 0 bases from V and 1 base from J, with 9 bases in between. In nucleotides, the CDR3 is TGTGCCAGCAGCTTAGCGCCTGCACCGAACACTGAAGCTTTCTTT. Translation: CASSLAPAPNTEAFF.

This clonotype showed up many times. This rearrangement joins TRBV5-5 to TRBJ2-5; maybe TRBD1 (6 bases). The CDR3 loop spans 15 amino acids. CDR1 SGHKS and CDR2 YYEKEE come from the germline V gene (reference sequence). The germline V and J ends were trimmed by 4 bases and 5 bases, with 18 bases remaining between them. CDR3 sequence (DNA): TGTGCCAGCAGCAGAGGACAGAGCCATGGGGAGACCCAGTACTTC. Translation: CASSRGQSHGETQYF. Filled out from reference TRBV5-5 and TRBJ2-5, the complete variable domain reads DAGVTQSPTHLIKTRGQQVTLRCSPISGHKSVSWYQQVLGQGPQFIFQYYEKEERGRGNFPDRFSARQFPNYSSELNVNALLLGDSALYLCASSRGQSHGETQYFGPGTRLLVL.

This clonotype was counted between two and nine times. V and J are TRBV10-1 and TRBJ2-5; TRBD1 matches 9 bases. The V gene's germline CDR1 is WNHNN and CDR2 SYGVQD (reference sequence). The V and J ends lost 4 bases and 2 bases, in that order; junction bases with no gene match: 8. The CDR3 runs 16 residues. The CDR3: CASSGYRGPQQETQYF. The DNA for the CDR3 is TGCGCCAGCAGTGGGTACAGGGGGCCCCAACAAGAGACCCAGTACTTC.

This clonotype was detected many times. The chain uses TRBV11-2 and TRBJ2-4, with D possibly being TRBD1 (6 bases). V was clipped by 5 bases and J by 4 bases, with 12 bases between them. Looked up from germline, CDR1 is SGHAT and CDR2 is FQNNGV. The CDR3 contains 14 residues. This chain's CDR3 is CASSPRGGKNIQYF. The CDR3 DNA is TGTGCCAGCAGCCCCAGGGGTGGTAAAAACATTCAGTACTTC.

This clonotype has at least ten counts. The CDR3: CSVRAGANYGYTF. In DNA form, the CDR3 reads TGCAGCGTGAGGGCAGGGGCAAACTATGGCTACACCTTC. The chain couples TRBV29-1 to TRBJ1-2; TRBD1 might be the D (6 bases). The CDR3 is 13 amino acids. Germline values: CDR1 SQVTM, CDR2 ANQGSEA. V was clipped by 6 bases and J by 2 bases, with 13 bases between them.

This clonotype showed up many times. The chain employs TRBV5-1 and TRBJ2-7; D is unresolved. Germline assignment: CDR1 SGHRS and CDR2 YFSETQ. V gave up 2 bases and J gave up 2 bases, with 8 bases separating them. The CDR3 loop spans 13 amino acids. CDR3 sequence: CASSFDNPYEQYF. CDR3 DNA: TGCGCCAGCAGCTTCGACAATCCCTACGAGCAGTACTTC.

This clonotype showed up just a few times. The chain uses TRBV9 and TRBJ2-1; TRBD2 might be the D (6 bases). V lost 4 bases and J 4 bases, leaving 15 bases between the germline ends. This CDR3 contains 15 residues. Germline V gene sequence: CDR1 SGDLS, CDR2 YYNGEE. The CDR3 loop is CASSPPRTTYNEQFF. The CDR3 region has the DNA TGTGCCAGCAGCCCTCCCAGGACTACTTACAATGAGCAGTTCTTC. The entire variable domain, with the rest obtained from reference TRBV9 and TRBJ2-1, is as follows: DSGVTQTPKHLITATGQRVTLRCSPRSGDLSVYWYQQSLDQGLQFLIQYYNGEERAKGNILERFSAQQFPDLHSELNLSSLELGDSALYFCASSPPRTTYNEQFFGPGTRLTVL.

Points on this clonotype: Being one base from a much bigger clone, this may be a read error. Because it lacks the conserved phenylalanine or tryptophan at the end, this CDR3 is likely a read error. V usage is TRBV5-1 and J usage is TRBJ1-1; D unclear. Germline V CDR1 and CDR2: SGHRS, YFSETQ. The CDR3 loop spans 15 amino acids. CDR3 sequence (DNA): TGTGCCAGCAGCGCTATCATCTGGACCCCCACTGAAGCTTTCCTT. As protein: CASSAIIWTPTEAFL.

The V gene is TRBV14, the J gene TRBJ2-1; TRBD2 matches at 10 bases. Germline V CDR1 and CDR2: SGHDN, FVKESK. The ends lost 5 bases at V and 7 bases at J; junction bases unmatched: 8. The CDR3 totals 15 residues. CDR3 bases: TGTGCCAGCAGCATTTCGAGCGGGAGGGTAAATGAGCAGTTCTTC. This encodes CASSISSGRVNEQFF.

The chain is built from TRBV12-3 or TRBV12-4 and TRBJ1-3; the D is unclear. The CDR3 has 13 residues. The ends were cut back, 2 bases at V and 4 bases at J, with 6 bases in the middle. CDR3 nucleotides: TGTGCCAGCAGTTTACCCCGAGGAAACACCATATATTTT. This codes for CASSLPRGNTIYF.